This TCR beta chain was documented in a study of cytomegalovirus exposure and HLA in healthy donors. The PCR contained 60 Vbeta and 13 Jbeta primers. TCRdb's copy holds only in-frame clones and misses some; the assay was immunoSEQ multiplex PCR. This sample has 100,000 to 150,000 clones, with less than 90% found just once. Study-wide points: TRBV6-2, TRBV6-3 and some other V segments were excluded as indistinguishable.

Germline values: CDR1 MNHNY, CDR2 SVGAGI (reference sequence). J gave up 4 bases and V 0 bases, and 3 bases lay outside the gene matches. The CDR3 is 15 residues long. This clone has a handful of counts. Its antigen is still unknown. This receptor was identified in a man aged 18-30 years in good health and CMV-seropositive. The rearrangement joins TRBV6-6 to TRBJ2-7, with 10 bases aligning to TRBD1. Sample: PBMCs. The CDR3 protein is CASSYSGQGVYEQYF. In DNA form, the CDR3 reads TGTGCCAGCAGTTACTCCGGACAGGGGGTTTACGAGCAGTACTTC.